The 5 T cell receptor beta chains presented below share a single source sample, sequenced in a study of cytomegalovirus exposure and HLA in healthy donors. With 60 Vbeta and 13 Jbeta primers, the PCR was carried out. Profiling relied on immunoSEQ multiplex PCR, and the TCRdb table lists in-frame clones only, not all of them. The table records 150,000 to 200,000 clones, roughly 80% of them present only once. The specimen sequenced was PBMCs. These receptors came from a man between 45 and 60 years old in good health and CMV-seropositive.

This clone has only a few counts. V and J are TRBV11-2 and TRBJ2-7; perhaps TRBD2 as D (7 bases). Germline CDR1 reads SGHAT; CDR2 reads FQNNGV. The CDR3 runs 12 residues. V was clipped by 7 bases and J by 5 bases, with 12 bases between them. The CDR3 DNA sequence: TGTGCCAGCACCCCGGGGGGCCACGAGCAGTACTTC. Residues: CASTPGGHEQYF.

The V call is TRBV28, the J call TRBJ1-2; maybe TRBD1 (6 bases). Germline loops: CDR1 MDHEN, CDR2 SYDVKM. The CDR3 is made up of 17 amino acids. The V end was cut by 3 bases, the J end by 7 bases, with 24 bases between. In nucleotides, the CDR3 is TGTGCCAGCAGTTTCTCGGCGGGGGGGGTGGGGGCGGCTGGCTACACCTTC. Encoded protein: CASSFSAGGVGAAGYTF.

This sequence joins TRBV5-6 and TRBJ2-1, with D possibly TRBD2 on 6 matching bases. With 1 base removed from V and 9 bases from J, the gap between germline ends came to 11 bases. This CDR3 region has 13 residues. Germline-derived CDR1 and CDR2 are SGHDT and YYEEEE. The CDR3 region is CASSLIRRGEQFF. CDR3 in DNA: TGTGCCAGCAGCTTGATAAGGAGGGGTGAGCAGTTCTTC.

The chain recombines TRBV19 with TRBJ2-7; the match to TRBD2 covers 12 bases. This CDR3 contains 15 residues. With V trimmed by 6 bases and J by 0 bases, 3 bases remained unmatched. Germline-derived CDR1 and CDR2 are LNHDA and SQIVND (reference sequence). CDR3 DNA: TGTGCCAGTAGCCCGGGACTAGCGGGCTCCTACGAGCAGTACTTC. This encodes CASSPGLAGSYEQYF.

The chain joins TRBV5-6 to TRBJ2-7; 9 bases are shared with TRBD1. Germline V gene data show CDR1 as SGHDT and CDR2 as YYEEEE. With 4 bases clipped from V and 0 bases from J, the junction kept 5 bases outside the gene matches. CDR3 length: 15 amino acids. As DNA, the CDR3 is TGTGCCAGCAGCGGGGTGGGACAGGGCTCCTACGAGCAGTACTTC. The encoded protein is CASSGVGQGSYEQYF.